This T cell receptor (beta chain) is from a study of CD8+ T cells in alopecia areata. This clone has just a few counts. Its antigen is not known. CDR1 is LNHNV and CDR2 is YYDKDF in the germline V gene (reference sequence). The CDR3 is 18 residues long. Germline trimming cut 0 bases from V and 0 bases from J; bases unmatched to any gene: 7. Study-level findings and limits: Unlike in mice, where it was clearer, TCR sharing across patients was less clear, possibly HLA-related. Uncertain still, given a single nonresponder, is whether baseline CD8+ expansion links to response.

Extraction and reverse transcription of RNA yielded cDNA as the sequencing template. The assay was immunoSEQ multiplex PCR, and TCRdb's table has in-frame clones only and misses some. The sample includes a few hundred thousand clones, approximately 45% of them seen just once. The treatment here: oral pan-JAK inhibitor, 5-10 mg twice daily. Individuals with alopecia areata gave both lesional scalp punch biopsies and peripheral blood for collection. T lymphocytes (CD4+ and CD8+) were sorted from PBMCs. The V and J genes are TRBV15 and TRBJ1-3; TRBD1 matches 8 bases. The sequences come from CD4+ T cells sorted from blood, collected at roughly week 36, from a patient treated with tofacitinib. The TCR was taken from a human donor with alopecia areata. The CDR3 reads CATSRDRRTGLSGNTIYF. CDR3 coding DNA: TGTGCCACCAGCAGAGATCGCCGGACAGGGCTCTCTGGAAACACCATATATTTT.